The TCR beta chain under discussion was sequenced for a study of regulatory T cells in long-lasting Graves disease. V lost 3 bases to trimming and J lost 1 base, with 9 bases between them. CDR3 length equals 15 residues. The germline gives CDR1 LGHDT, CDR2 YNNKEL (reference sequence). Time point in this sample: newly diagnosed GD, antithyroid drugs for less than 3 months. From PBMCs, RNA was extracted and then used to make the TCR library. Sequencing libraries for TCR beta were prepared with iRepertoire HTBI primers and Arm-PCR of CDR3 regions. TCRdb redid the calling of the multiplex PCR reads with MiXCR, one entry per CDR3 protein. Of 320,000 or so distinct CDR3 sequences listed, approximately 20% are singletons.

This rearrangement joins TRBV3-1 to TRBJ2-2, with D unclear. Here the sequenced sample was peripheral blood mononuclear cells (PBMCs), taken at new diagnosis, from a patient treated with antithyroid drugs. The clonotype comes from a female donor with Graves disease. This chain's CDR3 is CASSQLRENTGELFF. In DNA form, the CDR3 reads TGTGCCAGCAGCCAGTTAAGGGAGAACACCGGGGAGCTGTTTTTT.